This TCR beta chain derives from a study of T cell clonality in common variable immunodeficiency. CDR3 length: 13 residues. Between the trimmed V and J ends, which lost 4 bases and 4 bases, there was a span of 11 bases. Germline V gene lookup returns CDR1 SEHNR and CDR2 FQNEAQ (reference sequence). This clone showed up just a few times. The read stops 3 residues short of the end of the CDR3; the missing end is completed from the germline J gene. Produced via immunoSEQ multiplex PCR; TCRdb's table is partial and in-frame only. The sample contains 35,000 to 45,000 clones, none of them singletons. The source material was peripheral blood mononuclear cells. The V gene is TRBV7-9, the J gene TRBJ2-7; D remains unclear. The clonotype originates from a person aged 18 to 75 in good health. The CDR3: CASSSYTAYEQYF. The DNA read from the CDR3 is TGTGCCAGCAGCTCCTATACCGCGTACGAG.